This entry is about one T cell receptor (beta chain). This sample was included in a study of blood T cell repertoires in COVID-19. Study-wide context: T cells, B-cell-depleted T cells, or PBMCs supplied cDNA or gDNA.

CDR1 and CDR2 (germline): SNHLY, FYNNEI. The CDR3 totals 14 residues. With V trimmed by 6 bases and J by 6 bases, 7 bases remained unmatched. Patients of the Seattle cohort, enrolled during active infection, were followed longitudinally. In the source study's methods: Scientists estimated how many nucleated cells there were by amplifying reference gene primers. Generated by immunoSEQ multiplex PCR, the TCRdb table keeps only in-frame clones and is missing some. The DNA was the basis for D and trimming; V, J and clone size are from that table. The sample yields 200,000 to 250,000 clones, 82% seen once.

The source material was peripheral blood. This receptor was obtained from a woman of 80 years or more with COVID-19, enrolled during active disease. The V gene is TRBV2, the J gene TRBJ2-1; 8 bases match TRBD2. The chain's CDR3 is CASSPGGRINEQFF. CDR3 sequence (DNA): TGTGCCAGCAGCCCGGGGGGGCGCATCAATGAGCAGTTCTTC.